This T cell receptor beta chain was identified in a study of blood T cell repertoires in COVID-19. Germline V lookup: CDR1 SGHRS, CDR2 YFSETQ. V was shortened by 2 bases and J by 3 bases, with 8 bases between the two germline ends. This CDR3 contains 13 residues. The repertoire was sequenced with immunoSEQ multiplex PCR; TCRdb's copy has only in-frame clones and lacks some. In the table there are about 440,000 clones, roughly 88% of which are singletons. The material sequenced was PBMCs or T cells enriched from blood (not recorded which). This sequence originates from a man between 18 and 29 years old who had recovered from COVID-19. This chain connects TRBV5-1 to TRBJ1-1; D not certain. The CDR3 loop is CASSLNRDTEAFF. CDR3 sequence (DNA): TGCGCCAGCAGCTTAAATAGAGACACTGAAGCTTTCTTT.